This is a list of T cell receptor beta chains from one sample in a study of cytomegalovirus exposure and HLA in healthy donors. The protocol was immunoSEQ multiplex PCR, while the TCRdb copy is restricted to in-frame clones and leaves out a portion. Of 200,000 to 250,000 clones in the sample, around 87% were seen once. Input material: PBMCs. These TCRs come from a woman between 18 and 29 years old in good health and CMV-seropositive. CDR3s leave out the opening cysteine and the closing phenylalanine or tryptophan. Not all rows give a size; the values are once, few, many and, for expanded clones, a class.

clone size: -; V gene: TRBV28; CDR3 protein: ASSLFQLWDRVIGEQF
clone size: -; V gene: TRBV30; CDR3 protein: AWSDLGPRRGYT
clone size: once; V gene: TRBV28; CDR3 protein: ASGSGAGELF
clone size: -; V gene: TRBV5-1; CDR3 protein: ASSDWLSTDTQY
clone size: many; V gene: TRBV25-1; CDR3 protein: ASSESRHSLYGYT
clone size: -; V gene: TRBV9; CDR3 protein: ASSVLPGQGAHGYT
clone size: -; V gene: TRBV9; CDR3 protein: ASSVGPGQPQH
clone size: -; V gene: TRBV4-1; CDR3 protein: ASSQVGQGKTEAF
clone size: -; V gene: TRBV9; CDR3 protein: ASSVEGTAEHTEAF
clone size: -; V gene: TRBV6-1; CDR3 protein: ASSGTGGHYGYT
clone size: -; V gene: TRBV19; CDR3 protein: ASRTAMYTEAF
clone size: few; V gene: TRBV30; CDR3 protein: AWSGVTDTQY
clone size: few; V gene: TRBV7-9; CDR3 protein: ASSLTSSRGEQF
clone size: -; V gene: TRBV15; CDR3 protein: ATSRATGGDEQY
clone size: -; V gene: TRBV7-6; CDR3 protein: ASSSYRAGYT
clone size: once; V gene: TRBV1; CDR3 protein: TSRHGSAAIYEQY
clone size: -; V gene: TRBV28; CDR3 protein: ASSLSGTSYNEQF
clone size: -; V gene: TRBV9; CDR3 protein: ASSVRDSQETQY
clone size: -; V gene: TRBV7-7; CDR3 protein: ASSLGTGYTYEQY
clone size: -; V gene: TRBV4-1; CDR3 protein: ASSQPDRASYGYT
clone size: once; V gene: TRBV28; CDR3 protein: ASTLIPGQGDQDNQPQH
clone size: -; V gene: TRBV18; CDR3 protein: ASSPRDTTYEQY
clone size: -; V gene: TRBV6-1; CDR3 protein: ASSSPRGNTEAF
clone size: -; V gene: TRBV27; CDR3 protein: ASSVPGRANYGYT
clone size: once; V gene: TRBV28; CDR3 protein: ASSIPRGLTYEQY
clone size: -; V gene: TRBV11-3; CDR3 protein: ASSQQGVIGYEQF
clone size: -; V gene: TRBV5-6; CDR3 protein: ASSLRWRFDQPQH
clone size: -; V gene: TRBV27; CDR3 protein: ASSYRAGLVNTDTQY
clone size: -; V gene: TRBV10-3; CDR3 protein: AISGEGYQPQH
clone size: -; V gene: TRBV2; CDR3 protein: ASSPQGPYGYT
clone size: -; V gene: TRBV19; CDR3 protein: ASSQTGHSNQPQH
clone size: -; V gene: TRBV15; CDR3 protein: ATSRPFVSEGVTETNEKLF
clone size: -; V gene: TRBV9; CDR3 protein: ASSPEGGNQVSAEAF
clone size: -; V gene: TRBV12-5; CDR3 protein: ASGLVVTGRYEQY
clone size: few; V gene: TRBV19; CDR3 protein: ASSFDRGHQPQH
clone size: -; V gene: TRBV19; CDR3 protein: ASSTSDRARSYGYT
clone size: -; V gene: TRBV11-2; CDR3 protein: ASSYSRGNEQF
clone size: -; V gene: TRBV7-9; CDR3 protein: ASSWDRVDQPQH
clone size: -; V gene: TRBV18; CDR3 protein: ASSPSGGGTEAF
clone size: -; V gene: TRBV18; CDR3 protein: ASSAGTGVNEQY
clone size: -; V gene: TRBV2; CDR3 protein: ATTVGQGNQPQH
clone size: once; V gene: TRBV11-2; CDR3 protein: ASSQTGFSYNEQF
clone size: -; V gene: TRBV4-1; CDR3 protein: ASSQETGQAF
clone size: -; V gene: TRBV29-1; CDR3 protein: SVGGGTGGKHEQY